The next 7 T cell receptor beta chains were all read from a single sample in a study of early T cells in non-severe SARS-CoV-2 infection. TCRdb fed the 5' RACE reads into MiXCR, producing one record per CDR3 protein. The sample lists some 96,000 distinct CDR3 sequences, over 10% occurring once. Sequencing was performed on whole blood. All receptors come from an adult who was a healthcare worker with PCR-confirmed SARS-CoV-2 infection or an uninfected control (not recorded which).

The chain has TRBV11-2 and TRBJ2-1; D may be TRBD2 (6 bases). The germline gives CDR1 SGHAT, CDR2 FQNNGV. The CDR3 extends over 15 amino acids. Trimming cost V 5 bases and J 4 bases, with 15 bases left between them. The CDR3 region is CASSRGDRRYNEQFF. In DNA, the CDR3 is TGTGCCAGCAGCCGCGGGGACCGAAGATACAATGAGCAGTTCTTC. The full variable domain, in which reference TRBV11-2 and TRBJ2-1 provide the parts outside the CDR3, is EAGVAQSPRYKIIEKRQSVAFWCNPISGHATLYWYQQILGQGPKLLIQFQNNGVVDDSQLPKDRFSAERLKGVDSTLKIQPAKLEDSAVYLCASSRGDRRYNEQFFGPGTRLTVL.

This clonotype came up a few times. This chain connects TRBV6-2 or TRBV6-3 to TRBJ1-2; D gene uncertain. V lost 6 bases to trimming and J lost 3 bases, with 14 bases between them. Germline V gene lookup returns CDR1 MNHEY and CDR2 SVGEGT. The CDR3 spans 14 residues. CDR3 region: CASREHPLDYGYTF. CDR3 bases: TGTGCCAGCAGAGAGCACCCCCTTGACTATGGCTACACCTTC.

The J gene is TRBJ2-5, the V gene TRBV4-1; TRBD2 matches 8 bases. The junction had 11 bases not matched to a gene; V was cut back by 1 base and J by 4 bases. The CDR3 is 17 amino acids. CDR1 MGHRA and CDR2 YSYEKL come from the germline V gene. The CDR3, as DNA: TGCGCCAGCAGCCAAGTGAGGCGGGGGGCCGAACGAGAGACCCAGTACTTC. Protein product: CASSQVRRGAERETQYF.

V and J are TRBV11-2 and TRBJ2-1; 8 nucleotides agree with TRBD2. Germline trimming cut 4 bases from V and 0 bases from J; bases unmatched to any gene: 5. The CDR3 length is 16 residues. Germline V CDR1 and CDR2: SGHAT, FQNNGV. CDR3 loop: CASSSIAGSSYNEQFF. DNA of the CDR3: TGTGCCAGCAGCTCCATAGCGGGGAGCTCCTACAATGAGCAGTTCTTC.

This clonotype was counted many times. The chain combines TRBV7-2 with TRBJ1-1, with D possibly matching TRBD1 (6 bases). The germline gives CDR1 SGHTA, CDR2 FQGNSA. The V and J ends lost 5 bases and 3 bases respectively, with 16 bases between them. The CDR3 is made up of 15 amino acids. CDR3 coding DNA: TGTGCCAGCAGCCCAAGGGGGACGCGGGACACTGAAGCTTTCTTT. It translates to CASSPRGTRDTEAFF.

The chain carries TRBV11-1 and TRBJ2-6, with a weak D call TRBD1 (6 bases). The V and J ends lost 4 bases and 0 bases respectively, with 10 bases between them. The length of the CDR3 is 16 residues. The germline gives CDR1 SGHAT, CDR2 FQDESV (reference sequence). Written as DNA, the CDR3 is TGTGCCAGCAGCTACCGGACAGTCTCTGGGGCCAACGTCCTGACTTTC. Protein product: CASSYRTVSGANVLTF.

This clonotype was counted many times. The rearrangement joins TRBV20-1 to TRBJ2-1; 8 nucleotides align to TRBD2. The CDR3 length is 12 residues. Germline-derived CDR1 and CDR2 are DFQATT and SNEGSKA (reference sequence). V lost 7 bases and J lost 5; bases outside the gene matches: 4. This CDR3 reads CSGTSKHNEQFF. The CDR3 nucleotides read TGCAGTGGGACTAGCAAACACAATGAGCAGTTCTTC.